This entry lists 23 T cell receptor beta chains sequenced from one sample in a study of human T cells and chemical hapten exposure. The time point was: pre-sensitization, week 0. As for treatment: therapeutic diphenylcyclopropenone sensitization with weekly scalp DPC. TCRdb analysed the RACE reads with MiXCR anew, one entry per CDR3 protein. The sample lists roughly 380,000 distinct CDR3 sequences; 4% to 6% were seen once. Sequencing was performed on whole blood, taken in connection with sensitization to the hapten diphenylcyclopropenone (DPC). The origin of the receptors is a woman in her 50s with alopecia areata. Some clones in this sample may be carry-over from other donors' samples.

There are many counts of this clonotype. J is TRBJ2-4 and V is TRBV2; D could derive from TRBD1 or TRBD2 (5 bases each). V was trimmed by 6 bases and J by 0 bases, leaving 12 bases between them. This CDR3 comprises 15 residues. Germline V gives CDR1 SNHLY, CDR2 FYNNEI. The CDR3 DNA sequence: TGTGCCAGCAGGAGGGGATTTTTAGCCAAAAACATTCAGTACTTC. It encodes CASRRGFLAKNIQYF.

This clonotype came up a few times. The CDR3 is CASTIRDNEQFF. The CDR3 DNA follows: TGTGCCAGCACTATACGCGACAATGAGCAGTTCTTC. This chain connects TRBV2 to TRBJ2-1, with D hard to call. Germline CDR1 and CDR2: SNHLY and FYNNEI. The CDR3 has 12 residues. Trimming pared 7 bases from V and 5 bases from J, leaving 9 bases between.

V usage is TRBV20-1 and J usage is TRBJ1-2; a possible D gene is TRBD1 (6 bases). CDR3 size: 13 residues. CDR1 and CDR2 from the germline V gene are DFQATT and SNEGSKA (reference sequence). V gave up 6 bases and J gave up 6 bases, with 17 bases separating them. CDR3 sequence: CSARIGGADGYTF. The CDR3 DNA is TGCAGTGCAAGGATTGGGGGGGCGGATGGCTACACCTTC.

CDR3 DNA sequence: TGTGCCACCGGACTAGCGGGGCCTGGGGCCAACGTCCTGACTTTC. Translated, it gives CATGLAGPGANVLTF. The chain uses TRBV27 and TRBJ2-6; the match to TRBD2 covers 12 bases. CDR1 and CDR2 from the germline V gene are MNHEY and SMNVEV (reference sequence). The V gene end was trimmed by 10 bases and the J gene end by 2 bases; junction bases not matched to a gene: 3. This CDR3 is built from 15 residues.

This clonotype was seen repeatedly, ten times or more. The V call is TRBV3-1, the J call TRBJ1-2, with D perhaps matching TRBD1 (6 bases). Germline CDR1 is LGHDT and CDR2 is YNNKEL (reference sequence). This CDR3 spans 14 amino acids. The V gene lost 1 base and the J gene lost 8 bases, with 14 bases spanning the gap. The CDR3 protein is CASSQGRQAAGYTF. CDR3 coding DNA: TGTGCCAGCAGCCAAGGACGACAGGCCGCCGGCTACACCTTC.

This clonotype was observed many times. V and J are TRBV10-3 and TRBJ2-5; TRBD2 agrees at 8 bases. CDR1 is ENHRY and CDR2 is SYGVKD in the germline V gene. The length of the CDR3 is 18 residues. The V segment lost 8 bases and the J segment 3 bases; nucleotides outside the gene matches: 20. The CDR3 sequence: CAIGAEERGKAGEETQYF. In DNA, the CDR3 is TGTGCCATCGGGGCCGAGGAAAGAGGAAAAGCGGGGGAAGAGACCCAGTACTTC.

This clonotype has a handful of counts. CDR3 in amino acids: CASRDRDRAYEQYF. In nucleotides, the CDR3 is TGTGCCAGCAGGGACCGGGACAGGGCCTACGAGCAGTACTTC. The chain joins TRBV2 to TRBJ2-7, with TRBD1 identical over 9 bases. The CDR3 totals 14 residues. Germline values: CDR1 SNHLY, CDR2 FYNNEI. Unmatched junction bases numbered 5, after V lost 6 bases and J lost 2 bases.

Many counts were recorded for this clonotype. The chain links TRBV5-1 to TRBJ2-1; 8 bases line up with TRBD2. J lost 6 bases, V lost 0 bases, and 5 bases had no gene match. Germline CDR1 reads SGHRS; CDR2 reads YFSETQ. The CDR3 loop spans 15 amino acids. For the CDR3, the DNA is TGCGCCAGCAGCTTGGGGCGGGGGGAGAGCAATGAGCAGTTCTTC. Amino acid sequence: CASSLGRGESNEQFF.

This clonotype was detected ten times or more. The chain recombines TRBV28 with TRBJ2-1; 12 bases align to TRBD2. CDR3 length: 15 residues. Germline V gene data show CDR1 as MDHEN and CDR2 as SYDVKM. V gave up 5 bases and J gave up 9 bases; unmatched junction bases: 8. The CDR3 DNA is TGTGCCAGCAGTCCCCTAGCGGGAGGGCCAGGTGAGCAGTTCTTC. It codes for CASSPLAGGPGEQFF.

The chain uses TRBV6-1 and TRBJ1-2, with D perhaps matching TRBD1 (5 bases). Per the germline V gene, CDR1 is MNHNS and CDR2 is SASEGT. The length of the CDR3 is 13 residues. The germline V and J ends were trimmed by 0 bases and 6 bases, with 8 bases remaining between them. The chain's CDR3 is CASSEAKGDGYTF. CDR3 nucleotides: TGTGCCAGCAGTGAAGCGAAAGGGGATGGCTACACCTTC.

The V call is TRBV20-1, the J call TRBJ1-6, with D possibly being TRBD1 (6 bases). CDR1 is DFQATT, CDR2 SNEGSKA, per germline (reference sequence). Trimming took off 3 bases at V and 10 bases at J, with 19 bases between the two ends. The CDR3 totals 15 residues. CDR3 sequence (DNA): TGCAGTGCTAGTAACAGGGAGCAGGGTCGGTCACCCCTCCACTTT. Protein sequence: CSASNREQGRSPLHF.

This clonotype was seen repeatedly, ten times or more. The chain links TRBV5-1 to TRBJ2-1; 9 positions agree with TRBD2. V was pared by 4 bases and J by 9 bases, with 11 bases of the junction left unmatched. Germline lookup yields CDR1 SGHRS and CDR2 YFSETQ. The length of the CDR3 is 15 residues. The CDR3 nucleotides are TGCGCCAGCAGCACCGCGGGGGGGCCGTTCCGTGAGCAGTTCTTC. Translation gives CASSTAGGPFREQFF.

This clonotype was seen many times. The junction differs from germline at one of its ends, possibly a read error. This chain connects TRBV7-2 to TRBJ2-3; TRBD2 aligns across 15 bases. Germline CDR1 reads SGHTA; CDR2 reads FQGNSA. The CDR3 contains 14 residues. The CDR3 DNA reads TGTGCCAGCAGCCTTCGGACTAGCGGGAGGGCCAAGGATTTT. It is translated as CASSLRTSGRAKDF.

Only a few counts were recorded for this clonotype. The J gene is TRBJ2-1, the V gene TRBV30, with D tentatively TRBD2 (5 bases). The V gene's germline CDR1 is GTSNPN and CDR2 SVGIG (reference sequence). V lost 2 bases and J 0 bases, leaving 8 bases between the germline ends. This CDR3 has 14 amino acids. In nucleotides, the CDR3 is TGTGCCTGGAGTACGGGGAGCTCCTACAATGAGCAGTTCTTC. Translation: CAWSTGSSYNEQFF.

The rearrangement joins TRBV7-9 to TRBJ1-6, with 9 nucleotides matching TRBD1. Germline V lookup: CDR1 SEHNR, CDR2 FQNEAQ (reference sequence). There are 16 residues in the CDR3. V lost 0 bases and J lost 7; bases outside the gene matches: 4. The CDR3 DNA reads as TGTGCCAGCAGCTTAGCGGGCGGGACAGGGAATTCACCCCTCCACTTT. Amino acid sequence: CASSLAGGTGNSPLHF.

This clonotype was counted ten times or more. The chain joins TRBV7-8 to TRBJ2-3; 8 nucleotides align to TRBD1. Trimming at V came to 5 bases and at J to 4 bases, leaving 11 bases not matched to a gene. The CDR3 runs 16 residues. The germline CDR1 and CDR2 sequences are SGHVS and FQNEAQ. The CDR3 DNA follows: TGTGCCAGCAGCCCCAACCCTGGACAGGGTTCAGATACGCAGTATTTT. Encoded protein: CASSPNPGQGSDTQYF.

There are many counts of this clonotype. V gene TRBV6-6 combines with J gene TRBJ1-5; 7 bases map to TRBD1. Germline assignment: CDR1 MNHNY and CDR2 SVGAGI (reference sequence). The V segment lost 6 bases and the J segment 4 bases; nucleotides outside the gene matches: 6. The CDR3 extends over 14 amino acids. CDR3 residues: CASSPRDSNQPQHF. For the CDR3, the DNA is TGTGCCAGCAGCCCCCGGGACAGTAATCAGCCCCAGCATTTT.

In its sample, this clonotype was seen many times. The V and J genes are TRBV5-6 and TRBJ2-7; D not certain. This CDR3 is 14 amino acids long. Deletions cut 4 bases from V and 0 bases from J, with 11 bases between. Per germline, CDR1 SGHDT and CDR2 YYEEEE. The CDR3 coding sequence is TGTGCCAGCAGCCTCCTCGTCCGCTCCTACGAGCAGTACTTC. Residues: CASSLLVRSYEQYF.

This clonotype appeared many times. J is TRBJ1-4 and V is TRBV7-9; 7 bases are shared with TRBD1. Trimming at V came to 5 bases and at J to 7 bases, leaving 10 bases not matched to a gene. The germline gives CDR1 SEHNR, CDR2 FQNEAQ (reference sequence). The CDR3 length is 15 residues. The DNA for the CDR3 is TGTGCCAGCAGCATAGAGCAGGGGGTCCTTGAAAAACTGTTTTTT. Its translation: CASSIEQGVLEKLFF.

This clonotype was counted ten times or more. V is TRBV7-9 and J is TRBJ2-5; D tentatively reads TRBD1 or TRBD2 (5 bases each). This CDR3 has 14 residues. Germline CDR1 reads SEHNR; CDR2 reads FQNEAQ (reference sequence). The V and J ends lost 4 bases and 1 base respectively, with 10 bases between them. For the CDR3, the DNA is TGTGCCAGCAGCTGGGACCCTACCCAAGAGACCCAGTACTTC. As protein: CASSWDPTQETQYF.

This clonotype was recorded at least ten times. This chain joins TRBV29-1 and TRBJ2-1; D is perhaps TRBD2 (5 bases). Germline CDR1 SQVTM, CDR2 ANQGSEA. The CDR3 runs to 14 residues. The V end was cut by 4 bases, the J end by 2 bases, with 12 bases between. CDR3 DNA sequence: TGCAGCGTTGGATATACGGGAACCTACAATGAGCAGTTCTTC. It codes for CSVGYTGTYNEQFF.

In its sample, this clonotype was seen many times. The chain recombines TRBV29-1 with TRBJ2-3, with 11 bases fitting TRBD1. Looked up from germline, CDR1 is SQVTM and CDR2 is ANQGSEA. The CDR3 has 13 amino acids. Trimming cost V 7 bases and J 5 bases; bases outside gene matches: 5. The CDR3 nucleotides read TGCAGCGGGACAGGGGGCCAGATAGATACGCAGTATTTT. Translating it yields CSGTGGQIDTQYF.

CDR3 in amino acids: CASSQLESTDTQYF. For the CDR3, the DNA is TGTGCCAGCAGCCAACTAGAAAGCACAGATACGCAGTATTTT. The chain recombines TRBV7-9 with TRBJ2-3, with a tentative D call TRBD2 (5 bases). The V end was cut by 5 bases, the J end by 0 bases, with 9 bases between. Germline-derived CDR1 and CDR2 are SEHNR and FQNEAQ (reference sequence). The CDR3 is made up of 14 amino acids. Complete variable domain (other parts from reference TRBV7-9 and TRBJ2-3): DTGVSQNPRHKITKRGQNVTFRCDPISEHNRLYWYRQTLGQGPEFLTYFQNEAQLEKSRLLSDRFSAERPKGSFSTLEIQRTEQGDSAMYLCASSQLESTDTQYFGPGTRLTVL.